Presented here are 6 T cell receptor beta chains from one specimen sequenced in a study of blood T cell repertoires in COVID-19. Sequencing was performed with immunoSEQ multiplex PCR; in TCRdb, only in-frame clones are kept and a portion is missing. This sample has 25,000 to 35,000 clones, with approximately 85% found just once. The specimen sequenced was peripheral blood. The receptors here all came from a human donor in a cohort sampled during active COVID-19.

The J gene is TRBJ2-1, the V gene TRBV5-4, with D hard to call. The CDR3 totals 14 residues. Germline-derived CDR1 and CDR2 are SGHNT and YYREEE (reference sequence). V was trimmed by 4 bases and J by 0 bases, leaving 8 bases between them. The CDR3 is CASSGLLSYNEQFF. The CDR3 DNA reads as TGTGCCAGCAGCGGGCTCCTCTCCTACAATGAGCAGTTCTTC.

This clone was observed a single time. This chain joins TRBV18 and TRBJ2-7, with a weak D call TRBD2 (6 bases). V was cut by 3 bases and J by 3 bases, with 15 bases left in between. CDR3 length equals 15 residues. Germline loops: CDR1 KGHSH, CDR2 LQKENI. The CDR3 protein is CASSPSREAYYEQYF. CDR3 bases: TGTGCCAGCTCACCCAGTAGGGAGGCATACTACGAGCAGTACTTC.

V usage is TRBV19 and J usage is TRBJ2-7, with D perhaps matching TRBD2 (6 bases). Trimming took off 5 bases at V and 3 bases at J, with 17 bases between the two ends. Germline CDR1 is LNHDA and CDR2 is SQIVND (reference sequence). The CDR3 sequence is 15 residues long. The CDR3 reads CASSLRGTDYYEQYF. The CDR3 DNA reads TGTGCCAGTAGTCTCCGCGGGACGGATTACTACGAGCAGTACTTC.

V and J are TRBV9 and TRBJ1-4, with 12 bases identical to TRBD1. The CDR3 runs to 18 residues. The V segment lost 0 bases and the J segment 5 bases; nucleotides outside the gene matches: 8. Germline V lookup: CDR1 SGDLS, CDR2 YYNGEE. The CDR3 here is CASSVEGGQGAWNEKLFF. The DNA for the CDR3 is TGTGCCAGCAGCGTAGAGGGGGGACAGGGGGCTTGGAATGAAAAACTGTTTTTT.

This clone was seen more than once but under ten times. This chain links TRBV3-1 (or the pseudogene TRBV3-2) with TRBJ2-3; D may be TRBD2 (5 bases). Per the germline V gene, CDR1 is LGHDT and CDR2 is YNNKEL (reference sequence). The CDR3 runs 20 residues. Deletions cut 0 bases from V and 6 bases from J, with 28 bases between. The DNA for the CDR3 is TGTGCCAGCAGCCAAGAGGGCGGTGAAACCCCGGGGTATAGGCAGGATACGCAGTATTTT. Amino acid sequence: CASSQEGGETPGYRQDTQYF.

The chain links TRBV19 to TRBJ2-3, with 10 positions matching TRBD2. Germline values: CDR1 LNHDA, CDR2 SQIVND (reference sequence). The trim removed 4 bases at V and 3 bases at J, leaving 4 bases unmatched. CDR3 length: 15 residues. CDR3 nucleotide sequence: TGTGCCAGTAGTAAGGTAGCGGGAGGAACAGATACGCAGTATTTT. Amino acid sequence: CASSKVAGGTDTQYF.